These 16 T cell receptor beta chains share one sample of origin, sequenced in a study of T-cell reconstitution after alpha-beta-depleted transplantation in children. Unique molecular identifiers were used in preparing the TCRbeta library. TCRdb re-derived calls from the PCR reads in MiXCR, one entry per CDR3 protein. The table records 400,000 to 500,000 distinct CDR3 sequences, approximately 11% of them present only once. The material sequenced was PBMCs from the stem cell graft donor, taken from the stem cell graft. Source of these receptors: a human donor who donated a stem cell graft to a child with acute myeloid leukemia.

This clonotype was picked up a small number of times. The gene calls are TRBV5-1 and TRBJ2-1; 12 bases are shared with TRBD2. V trimming: 4 bases; J trimming: 6 bases; junction bases outside the gene matches: 8. Per the germline V gene, CDR1 is SGHRS and CDR2 is YFSETQ. The CDR3 runs to 16 residues. The CDR3 protein is CASSTLLAGGRNEQFF. CDR3 in DNA: TGCGCCAGCAGCACCCTGCTAGCGGGGGGGCGCAATGAGCAGTTCTTC.

This rearrangement joins TRBV30 to TRBJ2-3, with D maybe TRBD2 (5 bases). This CDR3 is 14 amino acids long. From germline, CDR1 is GTSNPN and CDR2 SVGIG (reference sequence). The ends were cut back, 2 bases at V and 1 base at J, with 10 bases in the middle. The CDR3 DNA is TGTGCCTGGAGTACGGGGTTGGGCACAGATACGCAGTATTTT. Protein: CAWSTGLGTDTQYF.

This clonotype showed up many times. The chain recombines TRBV6-1 with TRBJ1-4; weak D call: TRBD1 (5 bases). The V end was cut by 3 bases, the J end by 8 bases, with 16 bases between. Germline V CDR1 and CDR2: MNHNS, SASEGT. The length of the CDR3 is 15 residues. The chain's CDR3 is CASSDTPGLREKLFF. The DNA for the CDR3 is TGTGCCAGCAGTGACACCCCAGGGCTTAGGGAAAAACTGTTTTTT.

V usage is TRBV5-1 and J usage is TRBJ2-2; unclear D gene. The CDR3 loop spans 14 amino acids. V was clipped by 0 bases and J by 5 bases, with 8 bases between them. Germline assignment: CDR1 SGHRS and CDR2 YFSETQ. The CDR3 spells CASSLVAATGELFF. CDR3 coding DNA: TGCGCCAGCAGCTTGGTGGCGGCTACCGGGGAGCTGTTTTTT.

This clonotype has more than one count but fewer than ten. V and J are TRBV6-2 or TRBV6-3 and TRBJ1-2, with 10 bases fitting TRBD1. Germline lookup yields CDR1 MNHEY and CDR2 SVGEGT. This CDR3 is 16 amino acids long. The J segment lost 3 bases and the V segment lost 0 bases, leaving 4 bases of the junction unmatched. CDR3 bases: TGTGCCAGCAGTTACTCGCGGACAGGGGGTTACTATGGCTACACCTTC. Its protein product is CASSYSRTGGYYGYTF.

This clonotype was seen repeatedly, ten times or more. V is TRBV20-1 and J is TRBJ1-2; weak D call: TRBD1 (6 bases). Germline V gene sequence: CDR1 DFQATT, CDR2 SNEGSKA (reference sequence). With 0 bases removed from V and 4 bases from J, the gap between germline ends came to 15 bases. This CDR3 spans 15 amino acids. CDR3 protein: CSARETGRNFYGYTF. CDR3 coding DNA: TGCAGTGCTAGAGAGACAGGACGCAACTTCTATGGCTACACCTTC.

The J gene is TRBJ1-1, the V gene TRBV4-3; TRBD1 is a possible D gene (6 bases). Germline V gives CDR1 LGHNA, CDR2 YSLEER. This CDR3 comprises 14 residues. Trimming stripped 0 bases from V and 7 bases from J, with 12 bases between. The CDR3 nucleotides are TGCGCCAGCAGCCAAGAGCTGACAGGTCGTGAAGCTTTCTTT. It encodes CASSQELTGREAFF.

In this sample, this clonotype turned up a few times. V usage is TRBV4-1 and J usage is TRBJ1-5; no reliable D call. The germline V gene encodes CDR1 MGHRA and CDR2 YSYEKL. Trimming stripped 4 bases from V and 3 bases from J, with 13 bases between. The CDR3 has 15 residues. CDR3 loop: CASSLLGRANQPQHF. The CDR3 DNA reads as TGCGCCAGCAGCCTACTCGGGAGGGCCAATCAGCCCCAGCATTTT.

The rearrangement uses TRBV7-2 and TRBJ1-2; the D gene is possibly TRBD1 (5 bases). Germline-derived CDR1 and CDR2 are SGHTA and FQGNSA. With 1 base removed from V and 5 bases from J, the gap between germline ends came to 17 bases. CDR3 size: 16 residues. The CDR3 spells CASSLDRSGFSYGYTF. CDR3 bases: TGTGCCAGCAGCTTAGATAGGTCAGGGTTTTCGTATGGCTACACCTTC.

The CDR3 is CASSPFRSTDTQYF. Here the CDR3 DNA reads TGTGCCAGCAGTCCCTTCCGAAGCACAGATACGCAGTATTTT. The J gene is TRBJ2-3, the V gene TRBV27; D gene ambiguous. The CDR3 has 14 amino acids. V was trimmed by 5 bases and J by 0 bases, leaving 9 bases between them. CDR1 and CDR2 from the germline V gene are MNHEY and SMNVEV (reference sequence).

The J gene is TRBJ2-1, the V gene TRBV18, with D possibly being TRBD1 or TRBD2 (5 bases each). The CDR3 has 14 residues. V was cut by 6 bases and J by 6 bases, with 15 bases left in between. Germline values: CDR1 KGHSH, CDR2 LQKENI. CDR3 nucleotide sequence: TGTGCCAGCTCCCTCGGGACGGACCCCAATGAGCAGTTCTTC. This translates into CASSLGTDPNEQFF.

The sample holds many counts of this clonotype. The junction and the germline gene differ at one end; a read error may be behind it. The chain uses TRBV20-1 and TRBJ2-5, with 10 bases aligning to TRBD2. The CDR3 length is 16 residues. Germline CDR1 is DFQATT and CDR2 is SNEGSKA (reference sequence). CDR3 sequence: CSARARSGGAIETRYF. The CDR3 DNA sequence: TGCAGTGCTAGGGCCCGGAGCGGGGGGGCCATCGAGACCCGGTACTTC.

This clonotype appeared a few times. V is TRBV30 and J is TRBJ1-2, with a weak D call TRBD1 (5 bases). The V gene's germline CDR1 is GTSNPN and CDR2 SVGIG (reference sequence). Between the trimmed V and J ends, which lost 4 bases and 2 bases, there was a span of 11 bases. The length of the CDR3 is 13 residues. The CDR3 reads CAWNRGTNYGYTF. CDR3 in DNA: TGTGCCTGGAATCGGGGGACGAACTATGGCTACACCTTC.

This clonotype has a handful of counts. This chain joins TRBV29-1 and TRBJ2-6, with unresolved D. Deletions cut 4 bases from V and 0 bases from J, with 16 bases between. The germline V gene encodes CDR1 SQVTM and CDR2 ANQGSEA. The CDR3 spans 17 residues. Here the CDR3 reads CSVVLMGNRSGANVLTF. CDR3 DNA sequence: TGCAGCGTTGTTTTAATGGGGAATCGCTCTGGGGCCAACGTCCTGACTTTC.

Ten or more counts support this clonotype. A junction boundary mismatches the germline segment, possibly from a read error. V is TRBV5-1 and J is TRBJ2-5; D is unclear. The CDR3 is 13 residues long. Per the germline V gene, CDR1 is SGHRS and CDR2 is YFSETQ. DNA of the CDR3: TGTGCCAGCTCACTAAGGATTCAAGAGACCCAGTACTTC. It yields the protein CASSLRIQETQYF.

This clonotype was seen ten or more times. The chain is built from TRBV30 and TRBJ1-1, with D possibly matching TRBD1 (5 bases). V shed 5 bases and J shed 7 bases, with 23 bases lying between them. CDR1 and CDR2 (germline): GTSNPN, SVGIG (reference sequence). The CDR3 has 15 residues. CDR3 sequence reads: CAWSSWGGGQNEAFF. CDR3 nucleotide sequence: TGTGCCTGGTCTTCTTGGGGGGGTGGGCAAAATGAAGCTTTCTTT.